This T cell receptor beta chain came from a study of cytomegalovirus exposure and HLA in healthy donors. Study-wide background: The roughly 120 validation repertoires, a later analysis reported, used the same platform as the approximately 650 first-cohort repertoires.

Concerning this clone: Its antigen is as yet unknown.

Produced via immunoSEQ multiplex PCR; TCRdb's table is partial and in-frame only. This sample has hundreds of thousands of clones, with approximately 86% found just once. Whole-study results and caveats: Cytomegalovirus-associated TCR beta chains were listed, numbering 150 to 200. According to a later analysis, TCR clusters from the first cohort tended to co-occur in the 100 to 150 validation repertoires. A few CMV-associated chains proved CMV antigen-specific in vitro.

The ends were cut back, 4 bases at V and 5 bases at J, with 18 bases in the middle. This CDR3 has 16 amino acids. Germline lookup yields CDR1 SGHDT and CDR2 YYEEEE. Sequencing input: PBMCs. The TCR was taken from a woman aged 25 to 45 in good health and CMV-seropositive. The rearrangement joins TRBV5-6 to TRBJ2-2, with D tentatively TRBD2 (5 bases). The CDR3 here is CASSGLGLVWTGELFF. For the CDR3, the DNA is TGTGCCAGCAGCGGACTCGGTCTAGTTTGGACCGGGGAGCTGTTTTTT.